This is a list of T cell receptor beta chains from one sample in a study of blood T cell repertoires in COVID-19. Libraries were prepared by immunoSEQ multiplex PCR; TCRdb keeps only in-frame clonotypes and omits some of them. The repertoire holds 130,000 to 150,000 clones, with 70% to 85% as singletons. Material for sequencing was peripheral blood. Receptors originate from a man aged 60 to 75 with active or convalescent COVID-19. CDR3s include the opening cysteine and the closing phenylalanine or tryptophan.

v_gene	j_gene	len	CDR3aa
TRBV6-2/TRBV6-3	TRBJ2-1	14	CASSYLRRANEQFF
TRBV12-3/TRBV12-4	TRBJ1-1	13	CASSASQGTEAFF
TRBV1	TRBJ2-1	16	CTSSLTTSGRPREQFF
TRBV9	TRBJ1-4	19	CASSDSSSRPGTADEKLFF
TRBV7-2	TRBJ2-1	15	CASSLGLADYNEQFF
TRBV5-1	TRBJ1-1	12	CASSAEGTEAFF
TRBV3-1/TRBV3-2	TRBJ2-3	17	CASSPTPGLAGADTQYF
TRBV7-2	TRBJ2-5	14	CASSWRGSGETQYF
TRBV6-6	TRBJ1-6	17	CASSPNPGQGFGSPLHF
TRBV19	TRBJ1-3	16	CASTWVGGRSGNTIYF
TRBV7-9	TRBJ2-5	14	CASSLETGLGTQYF
TRBV30	TRBJ2-2	13	CAWSEGRTGELFF
TRBV2	TRBJ1-1	14	CASSGSGYTAEAFF
TRBV20-1	TRBJ1-5	13	CSASSGVNQPQHF
TRBV6-5	TRBJ1-2	14	CASSYTGQGSGYTF
TRBV5-1	TRBJ1-3	14	CASRTANSGNTIYF
TRBV4-3	TRBJ2-1	16	CASSQEYMGLAHEQFF
TRBV19	TRBJ1-4	14	CASSMTGFNEKLFF
TRBV10-2	TRBJ1-4	14	CASSDEPINEKLFF
TRBV6-5	TRBJ2-7	12	CASSYGSSEQYF
TRBV19	TRBJ1-6	14	CASQPGQGLSPLHF
TRBV7-8	TRBJ1-1	18	CASSLGRQGGRPNTEAFF
TRBV27	TRBJ2-2	15	CASSWTGLDTGELFF
TRBV7-9	TRBJ2-2	16	CASSRDFLGVTGELFF
TRBV19	TRBJ1-3	14	CASREEYSGNTIYF
TRBV4-1	TRBJ2-1	18	CASSQGGRLADLYNEQFF
TRBV6-6	TRBJ1-3	16	CASTSPATGSGNTIYF
TRBV20-1	TRBJ2-3	11	CSARATDTQYF
TRBV6-6	TRBJ1-2	12	CASTIDMYGYTF
TRBV11-3	TRBJ1-4	13	CASSLGGNEKLFF
TRBV11-2	TRBJ1-1	13	CASRGFSSTEAFF
TRBV11-2	TRBJ2-1	12	CASSAGTRKQFF
TRBV5-8	TRBJ2-5	13	CASSLGHEETQYF
TRBV6-5	TRBJ2-5	16	CASSFSTTGTTETQYF
TRBV14	TRBJ1-2	14	CASSQGLGPYGYTF
TRBV19	TRBJ2-1	15	CASSIVSGGRNEQFF
TRBV7-9	TRBJ1-5	12	CASSLQGQPQHF
TRBV30	TRBJ1-3	14	CAWSVPSSGNTIYF
TRBV7-9	TRBJ2-2	13	CAGGRQPTGELFF
TRBV6-1	TRBJ2-1	16	CASSEIASGRAFEQFF
TRBV6-1	TRBJ2-2	15	CASSEMSANTGELFF
TRBV24-1	TRBJ1-2	14	CATSASRVGYGYTF
TRBV7-2	TRBJ1-3	16	CASSRLDSYSGNTIYF
TRBV9	TRBJ1-6	13	CASRTGENSPLHF
TRBV2	TRBJ1-5	15	CASSEREGDNQPQHF
TRBV3-1/TRBV3-2	TRBJ1-2	15	CASSQEVSGGAGYTF
TRBV19	TRBJ1-2	15	CASSISVRQRYGYTF
TRBV4-3	TRBJ2-3	21	CASSQVVGLAGVGGGRNTQYF
TRBV9	TRBJ2-1	16	CASSPPGGVDYNEQFF
TRBV6-5	TRBJ1-5	13	CASSHSRNQPQHF
TRBV5-1	TRBJ1-3	15	CASSQGNIRQDTIYF
TRBV19	TRBJ1-5	13	CASSGGLGQPQHF
TRBV9	TRBJ1-1	16	CASSDNRGTMNTEAFF
TRBV6-7	TRBJ1-2	16	CASSYLDSCCTYGYTF
TRBV30	TRBJ1-4	16	CAWSTWTGDMGEKLFF
TRBV5-1	TRBJ1-4	15	CASTPSGGLNEKLFF
TRBV12-3/TRBV12-4	TRBJ2-1	13	CASRGGRGDEQFF